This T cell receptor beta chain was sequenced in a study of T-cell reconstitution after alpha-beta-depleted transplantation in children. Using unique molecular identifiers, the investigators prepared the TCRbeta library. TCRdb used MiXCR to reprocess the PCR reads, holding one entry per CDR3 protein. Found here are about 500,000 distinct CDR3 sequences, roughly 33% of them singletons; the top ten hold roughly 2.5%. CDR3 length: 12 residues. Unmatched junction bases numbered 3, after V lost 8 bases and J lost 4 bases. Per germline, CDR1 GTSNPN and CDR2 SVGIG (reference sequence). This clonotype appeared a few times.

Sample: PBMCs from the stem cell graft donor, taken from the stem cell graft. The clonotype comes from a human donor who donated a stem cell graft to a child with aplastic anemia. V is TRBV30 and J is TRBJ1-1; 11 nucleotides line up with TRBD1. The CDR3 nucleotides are TGTGCCGGGACAGGGGGGGGCACTGAAGCTTTCTTT. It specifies CAGTGGGTEAFF.